These 22 T cell receptor beta chains were all obtained from the same sample, sequenced in a study of CD8+ T cells in alopecia areata. RNA was extracted and reverse transcribed into cDNA as the sequencing template. Assay: immunoSEQ multiplex PCR; the TCRdb copy retains only in-frame clones and omits some. The sample holds roughly 250,000 clones, 65% to 70% seen once. Material: CD4+ T cells sorted from blood, obtained at week 0. All receptors derive from a human donor with alopecia areata.

Regarding this clone: Other nucleotide sequences in the sample specify the same CDR3. This chain uses TRBV5-1 with TRBJ1-5; unclear D gene. The CDR3 contains 14 residues. V was trimmed by 0 bases and J by 4 bases, leaving 8 bases between them. Germline CDR1 SGHRS, CDR2 YFSETQ. CDR3 in DNA: TGCGCCAGCAGCTTGGGAGGAGCAAATCAGCCCCAGCATTTT. Protein: CASSLGGANQPQHF.

This clone has just a few counts. This chain connects TRBV5-1 to TRBJ2-3, with TRBD2 matching over 12 bases. Germline CDR1 and CDR2: SGHRS and YFSETQ. The CDR3 is made up of 16 amino acids. V was clipped by 4 bases and J by 0 bases; unmatched bases: 3. Here the CDR3 reads CASSNGLAGSTDTQYF. The CDR3, as DNA: TGCGCCAGCAGCAATGGACTAGCGGGGAGCACAGATACGCAGTATTTT.

V and J are TRBV30 and TRBJ1-5, with a weak D call TRBD1 (6 bases). The CDR3 has 14 amino acids. V was trimmed by 3 bases and J by 4 bases, leaving 13 bases between them. Germline V gene data show CDR1 as GTSNPN and CDR2 as SVGIG (reference sequence). DNA of the CDR3: TGTGCCTGGAGGGGCGGGACACCGAATCAGCCCCAGCATTTT. It encodes CAWRGGTPNQPQHF.

The chain combines TRBV7-2 with TRBJ2-1; D is possibly TRBD2 (5 bases). Germline V gives CDR1 SGHTA, CDR2 FQGNSA. This CDR3 has 15 amino acids. V lost 1 base to trimming and J lost 7 bases, with 14 bases between them. The CDR3 DNA reads as TGTGCCAGCAGCTTAGAACTAGGGCCCTTGAATGAGCAGTTCTTC. Translation gives CASSLELGPLNEQFF.

The chain is built from TRBV7-2 and TRBJ2-4, with TRBD1 matching 7 bases. The CDR3 covers 15 residues. CDR1 and CDR2 (germline): SGHTA, FQGNSA. The V and J ends lost 5 bases and 7 bases, in that order; junction bases with no gene match: 11. CDR3 protein: CASSLRPRGLNIQYF. DNA for the CDR3: TGTGCCAGCAGCCTAAGGCCCAGGGGGTTGAACATTCAGTACTTC.

This clone was seen many times. The V call is TRBV27, the J call TRBJ2-5; 15 bases are a match to TRBD2. The J segment lost 0 bases and the V segment lost 4 bases, leaving 3 bases of the junction unmatched. The CDR3 runs to 17 residues. Germline V gene lookup returns CDR1 MNHEY and CDR2 SMNVEV (reference sequence). In DNA, the CDR3 is TGTGCCAGCAGTTCCGGGACTAGCGGGGGGAACCAAGAGACCCAGTACTTC. Protein: CASSSGTSGGNQETQYF.

J is TRBJ2-5 and V is TRBV6-1, with TRBD2 identical over 8 bases. This CDR3 has 15 residues. The germline gives CDR1 MNHNS, CDR2 SASEGT. The V segment lost 8 bases and the J segment 4 bases; nucleotides outside the gene matches: 12. The chain's CDR3 is CASFPLSGNAETQYF. Written as DNA, the CDR3 is TGTGCCAGCTTCCCCCTTAGCGGGAACGCAGAGACCCAGTACTTC.

The chain is built from TRBV23-1 and TRBJ2-5; 7 nucleotides line up with TRBD1. TRBV23-1 is identified as an open reading frame with a role that is uncertain. There are 15 residues in the CDR3. V was clipped by 1 base and J by 5 bases; unmatched bases: 7. CDR3 in amino acids: CASSQWAGGVETQYF. The CDR3 DNA sequence: TGCGCCAGCAGTCAATGGGCAGGGGGAGTCGAGACCCAGTACTTC.

This clone was observed once. The chain links TRBV11-2 to TRBJ2-5; D remains ambiguous. V lost 4 bases to trimming and J lost 7 bases, with 19 bases between them. CDR3 length equals 15 residues. Germline CDR1 and CDR2: SGHAT and FQNNGV. The CDR3 DNA reads as TGTGCCAGCAGCTCCCAACTGCTTGGTTCGGGGACCCAGTACTTC. It yields the protein CASSSQLLGSGTQYF.

The chain employs TRBV15 and TRBJ2-1, with TRBD1 identical over 9 bases. The CDR3 consists of 15 residues. J gave up 5 bases and V 5 bases, and 7 bases lay outside the gene matches. Germline CDR1 is LNHNV and CDR2 is YYDKDF (reference sequence). CDR3 loop: CATSHRDRANNEQFF. CDR3 sequence (DNA): TGTGCCACCAGCCACCGGGACAGGGCCAACAATGAGCAGTTCTTC.

The chain is built from TRBV11-1 and TRBJ2-1; tentative D call: TRBD1 (5 bases). The ends were cut back, 0 bases at V and 3 bases at J, with 9 bases in the middle. CDR1 is SGHAT and CDR2 is FQDESV in the germline V gene (reference sequence). The CDR3 loop spans 15 amino acids. CDR3 region: CASSLAPDSYNEQFF. The CDR3 nucleotides are TGTGCCAGCAGCTTAGCCCCTGACAGCTACAATGAGCAGTTCTTC.

In this sample, this clone turned up once. Other DNA sequences within the sample encode an identical CDR3. The rearrangement joins TRBV6-5 to TRBJ2-7; D is undetermined. The V and J ends lost 0 bases and 2 bases respectively, with 8 bases between them. This CDR3 has 14 residues. Germline CDR1 MNHEY, CDR2 SVGAGI. This CDR3 is CASSYSIRTYEQYF. CDR3 bases: TGTGCCAGCAGTTACTCGATACGGACCTACGAGCAGTACTTC.

The V call is TRBV5-4, the J call TRBJ1-2, with a possible D match to TRBD1 (6 bases). V shed 2 bases and J shed 8 bases, with 10 bases lying between them. This CDR3 is built from 12 residues. CDR1 SGHNT and CDR2 YYREEE come from the germline V gene (reference sequence). The CDR3, as DNA: TGTGCCAGCAGCTTCCCCGGGGGCGGCTACACCTTC. It encodes CASSFPGGGYTF.

The chain carries TRBV7-8 and TRBJ1-2, with D maybe TRBD1 (5 bases). Trimming left V 5 bases short and J 1 base short, with 5 bases between. This CDR3 is 12 amino acids long. Germline assignment: CDR1 SGHVS and CDR2 FQNEAQ. The CDR3 sequence: CASSDSNYGYTF. CDR3 coding DNA: TGTGCCAGCAGCGACAGTAACTATGGCTACACCTTC.

V is TRBV7-3 and J is TRBJ1-2; 8 positions match TRBD1. This CDR3 contains 14 residues. CDR1 is SGHTA, CDR2 FQGTGA, per germline. The V gene end was trimmed by 4 bases and the J gene end by 4 bases; junction bases not matched to a gene: 5. The CDR3 sequence: CASSSTGDGYGYTF. The DNA of the CDR3 is TGTGCCAGCAGCTCGACAGGGGACGGCTATGGCTACACCTTC.

This rearrangement joins TRBV30 to TRBJ1-2; D is unresolved. The CDR3 totals 11 residues. Trimming cost V 4 bases and J 6 bases, with 9 bases left between them. CDR1 and CDR2 (germline): GTSNPN, SVGIG (reference sequence). CDR3 sequence (DNA): TGTGCCTGGATCCTCCGAAATGGCTACACCTTC. This codes for CAWILRNGYTF.

About this clone itself: Other DNA sequences in the same sample also yield this CDR3. The J gene is TRBJ2-7, the V gene TRBV20-1, with D uncertain. This CDR3 has 11 residues. Trimming removed 5 bases at V and 3 bases at J, with 8 bases between. In germline, CDR1 is DFQATT, CDR2 SNEGSKA (reference sequence). CDR3 coding DNA: TGCAGTGCTCCCCGCGGCTACGAGCAGTACTTC. Its translation: CSAPRGYEQYF.

This chain joins TRBV29-1 and TRBJ1-2; D is undetermined. Trimming stripped 6 bases from V and 6 bases from J, with 14 bases between. Germline CDR1 SQVTM, CDR2 ANQGSEA. This CDR3 is built from 12 residues. The CDR3 region has the DNA TGCAGCGTGGGTATGACGGCAGATGGCTACACCTTC. Its translation: CSVGMTADGYTF.

The rearrangement uses TRBV7-2 and TRBJ1-5; 9 nucleotides line up with TRBD1. CDR3 length: 14 amino acids. The germline CDR1 and CDR2 sequences are SGHTA and FQGNSA. V dropped 5 bases and J dropped 9; count of bases not matched to a gene: 8. CDR3 bases: TGTGCCAGCAGCCACCCGGGACAGGGAGCGCCCCAGCATTTT. This encodes CASSHPGQGAPQHF.

This chain joins TRBV7-9 and TRBJ1-1, with D unclear. The CDR3 runs 12 residues. The germline V gene encodes CDR1 SEHNR and CDR2 FQNEAQ (reference sequence). Trimming cost V 5 bases and J 2 bases, with 6 bases left between them. The CDR3 nucleotides read TGTGCCAGCAGCCCGACCAACACTGAAGCTTTCTTT. Its protein product is CASSPTNTEAFF.

This clone was seen a few times. The rearrangement joins TRBV15 to TRBJ1-5, with D perhaps TRBD1 (5 bases). The CDR3 consists of 15 residues. CDR1 and CDR2 from the germline V gene are LNHNV and YYDKDF (reference sequence). The V end lost 0 bases, the J end lost 1 base, and 7 bases lay between the germline ends. CDR3 bases: TGTGCCACCAGCAGAGATCACAGGAGCAATCAGCCCCAGCATTTT. This translates into CATSRDHRSNQPQHF.

The chain employs TRBV29-1 and TRBJ2-7, with D possibly TRBD2 on 7 matching bases. The CDR3 runs to 16 residues. Germline CDR1 SQVTM, CDR2 ANQGSEA. Deletions cut 7 bases from V and 2 bases from J, with 24 bases between. CDR3 loop: CSARGRGPPIPYEQYF. The CDR3 DNA reads as TGCAGCGCGCGAGGGCGGGGGCCCCCGATCCCCTACGAGCAGTACTTC.